This T cell receptor beta chain was observed in a study of long-term antiretroviral therapy in people with HIV. Study-wide points: Increased diversity was seen after ART, yet it remained lower than in transplant donor controls.

Concerning this clone itself: Antigen unknown.

They ran version v3.0 of the immunoSEQ assay at survey level. Data came from immunoSEQ multiplex PCR; TCRdb stores just in-frame clones and leaves some out. The sample contains 20,000 to 30,000 clones, 84% of which appear only once. Specimens retained about 1-10 million cryopreserved PBMC preceding DNA extraction. The clonotype was recovered from a man aged 50 to 59 with HIV. Sequencing was performed on unsorted PBMCs, taken 3 years after starting antiretroviral therapy.

This CDR3 reads CASSPTGGGEGYTF. In DNA form, the CDR3 reads TGTGCCAGCAGCCCGACAGGGGGCGGGGAGGGCTACACCTTC. The chain employs TRBV7-2 and TRBJ1-2; 10 bases are shared with TRBD1. Germline values: CDR1 SGHTA, CDR2 FQGNSA. V shed 5 bases and J 8 bases; nucleotides not matched to a gene: 8. The CDR3 is 14 amino acids.